This T cell receptor beta chain was captured by sequencing in a study of T cells in Graves' hyperthyroidism and ophthalmopathy. Patients counted as stable if ophthalmopathy did not develop within 18 months. PBMCs were obtained from approximately 9.2 ml fresh peripheral blood. The sample holds many counts of this clonotype. Its antigen is unidentified. The CDR3 has 15 residues. V dropped 5 bases and J dropped 7 bases, with 15 bases sitting between them. The CDR3 regions of TCR beta were amplified from RNA transcripts. An initial round of RT-PCR targeting the TCR CDR3 relied on the HTBI primer set. MiXCR was run by TCRdb on the multiplex PCR reads, yielding one entry per CDR3 protein. Of more than 300,000 distinct CDR3 sequences detected, approximately 15% appear once; the ten largest clones hold 9.5% to 12%. Study-level findings and limits: A model using 13 V-J features told ophthalmopathy apart from stable hyperthyroidism.

The sequence derives from a woman aged 60-75 years with Graves' hyperthyroidism. Material: blood. V usage is TRBV12-3 or TRBV12-4 and J usage is TRBJ1-6; D perhaps matches TRBD1 (6 bases). This chain's CDR3 is CASSEDRPHNSPLHF. The DNA for the CDR3 is TGTGCCAGCAGTGAAGACAGGCCTCACAATTCACCCCTCCACTTT.